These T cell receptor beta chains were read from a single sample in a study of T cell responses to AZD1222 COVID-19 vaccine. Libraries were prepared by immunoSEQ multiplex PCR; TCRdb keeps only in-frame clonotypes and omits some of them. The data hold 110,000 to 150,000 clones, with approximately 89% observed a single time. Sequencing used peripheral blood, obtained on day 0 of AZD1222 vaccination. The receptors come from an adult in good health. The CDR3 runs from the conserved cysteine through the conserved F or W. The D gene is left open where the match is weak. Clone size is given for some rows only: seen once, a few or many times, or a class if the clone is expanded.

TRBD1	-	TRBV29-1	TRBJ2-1	CSTWTGGGNEQFF	TGCAGCACGTGGACAGGGGGGGGCAATGAGCAGTTCTTC
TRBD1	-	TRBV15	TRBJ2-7	CATGTGDPYEQYF	TGTGCCACCGGGACAGGGGACCCCTACGAGCAGTACTTC
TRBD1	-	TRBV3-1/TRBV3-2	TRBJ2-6	CASSQGDRITNSGANVLTF	TGTGCCAGCAGCCAAGGGGACAGAATTACAAACTCTGGGGCCAACGTCCTGACTTTC
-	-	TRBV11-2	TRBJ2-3	CASSLGPERFADTQYF	TGTGCCAGCAGCTTAGGACCCGAGAGGTTCGCAGATACGCAGTATTTT
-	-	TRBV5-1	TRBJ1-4	CASSLARGGQEKLFF	TGCGCCAGCAGCTTGGCACGGGGAGGACAAGAAAAACTGTTTTTT
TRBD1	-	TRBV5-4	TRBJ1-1	CASGLQGAPNTEAFF	TGTGCCAGCGGACTACAGGGGGCCCCGAACACTGAAGCTTTCTTT
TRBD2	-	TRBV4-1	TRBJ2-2	CASSPGWGLAVNTGELFF	TGCGCCAGCAGCCCGGGCTGGGGACTAGCGGTGAACACCGGGGAGCTGTTTTTT
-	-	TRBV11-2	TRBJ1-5	CASSLDWGNQPQHF	TGTGCCAGCAGCTTAGATTGGGGGAACCAGCCCCAGCATTTT
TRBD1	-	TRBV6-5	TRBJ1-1	CASSQTGDSPTEAFF	TGTGCCAGCAGTCAAACAGGGGATTCCCCCACTGAAGCTTTCTTT
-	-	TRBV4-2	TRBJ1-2	CASSPPGGGYGYTF	TGTGCCAGCAGCCCCCCCGGAGGGGGCTATGGCTACACCTTC
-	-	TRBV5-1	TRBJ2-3	CASTPGRSTDTQYF	TGCGCCAGCACGCCGGGCAGAAGCACAGATACGCAGTATTTT
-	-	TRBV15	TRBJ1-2	CATSRDDGSDYGYTF	TGTGCCACCAGCAGAGATGATGGGTCGGACTATGGCTACACCTTC
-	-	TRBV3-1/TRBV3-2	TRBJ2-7	CASSQVAPAGAEEQYF	TGTGCCAGCAGCCAAGTGGCGCCGGCGGGGGCGGAGGAGCAGTACTTC
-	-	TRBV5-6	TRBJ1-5	CASSSRDWGRRRGQPQHF	TGTGCCAGCAGCTCCCGGGATTGGGGGCGAAGAAGAGGTCAGCCCCAGCATTTT
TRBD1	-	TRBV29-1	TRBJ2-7	CSAEATGYTLF	TGCAGCGCGGAAGCGACAGGGTATACCCTATTC
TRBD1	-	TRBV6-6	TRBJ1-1	CASSYTAGGLNTEAFF	TGTGCCAGCAGTTACACGGCAGGGGGATTAAACACTGAAGCTTTCTTT
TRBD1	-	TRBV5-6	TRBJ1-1	CASSPGYRGRMNTEAFF	TGTGCCAGCAGCCCCGGATACAGGGGCCGGATGAACACTGAAGCTTTCTTT
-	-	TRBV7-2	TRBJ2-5	CASSFTEQETQYF	TGTGCCAGCAGCTTTACAGAGCAAGAGACCCAGTACTTC
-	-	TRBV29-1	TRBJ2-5	CSVDWKGLVGETQYF	TGCAGCGTTGACTGGAAGGGTTTAGTCGGCGAGACCCAGTACTTC
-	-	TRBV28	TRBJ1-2	CASSSGLGDGYTF	TGTGCCAGCAGTTCTGGGCTGGGAGATGGCTACACCTTC
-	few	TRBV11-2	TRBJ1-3	CASSDRRARDGNTIYF	TGTGCCAGCAGCGATAGACGGGCACGGGATGGAAACACCATATATTTT
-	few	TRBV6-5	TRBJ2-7	CASSSGHNEQYF	TGTGCCAGCAGTTCTGGACACAACGAGCAGTACTTC
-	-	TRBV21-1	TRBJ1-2	CASSLRRQGGYTF	TGTGCCAGCAGCCTCAGACGGCAGGGAGGCTACACCTTC
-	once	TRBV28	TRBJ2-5	CASRVASATYKETQYF	TGTGCCAGCAGGGTAGCTAGCGCGACATACAAAGAGACCCAGTACTTC
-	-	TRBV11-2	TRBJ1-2	CASNLGGKDGYTF	TGTGCCAGCAACCTGGGGGGTAAGGATGGCTACACCTTC
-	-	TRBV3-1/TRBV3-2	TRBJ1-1	CASSQAFNTEAFF	TGTGCCAGCAGCCAAGCTTTTAACACTGAAGCTTTCTTT
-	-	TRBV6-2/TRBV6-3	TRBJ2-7	CASSYSIGAAASQYF	TGTGCCAGCAGTTACTCGATCGGCGCCGCCGCTTCGCAGTACTTC
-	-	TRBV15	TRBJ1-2	CATSRGGEDYGYTF	TGTGCCACCAGCAGAGGGGGGGAGGACTATGGCTACACCTTC
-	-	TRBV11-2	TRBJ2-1	CASSSDRYNEQFF	TGTGCCAGCAGCTCCGACAGGTACAATGAGCAGTTCTTC
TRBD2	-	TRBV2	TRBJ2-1	CASRGRLAGYNEQFF	TGTGCCAGCAGGGGGCGACTAGCGGGATACAATGAGCAGTTCTTC
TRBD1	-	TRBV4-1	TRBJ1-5	CASSHTGGNQPQHF	TGCGCCAGCAGCCACACAGGGGGTAATCAGCCCCAGCATTTT
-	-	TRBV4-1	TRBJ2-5	CASSQEGPVQETQYF	TGCGCCAGCAGCCAAGAGGGGCCGGTCCAAGAGACCCAGTACTTC
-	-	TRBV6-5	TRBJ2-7	CASSTGYEQYF	TGTGCCAGCAGCACAGGCTACGAGCAGTACTTC
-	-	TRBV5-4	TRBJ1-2	CASSLARHYPNYGYTF	TGTGCCAGCAGCTTGGCGCGACACTATCCTAACTATGGCTACACCTTC
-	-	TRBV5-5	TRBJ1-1	CASSLRDGNTEAFF	TGTGCCAGCAGCTTGCGGGACGGCAACACTGAAGCTTTCTTT
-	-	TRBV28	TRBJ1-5	CASSTADGANQPQHF	TGTGCCAGCAGTACCGCCGACGGAGCAAATCAGCCCCAGCATTTT
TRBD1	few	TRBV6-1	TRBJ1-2	CASSETGDDGYTF	TGTGCCAGCAGTGAAACAGGGGATGATGGCTACACCTTC
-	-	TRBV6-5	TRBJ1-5	CASGSTGVGQPQHF	TGTGCCAGCGGATCTACGGGTGTTGGTCAGCCCCAGCATTTT
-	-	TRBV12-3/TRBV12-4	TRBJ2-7	CASSSYREQYF	TGTGCCAGCAGTTCCTATCGCGAGCAGTACTTC
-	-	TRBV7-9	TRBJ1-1	CASRGRDTEAFF	TGTGCCAGCAGGGGGCGGGACACTGAAGCTTTCTTT
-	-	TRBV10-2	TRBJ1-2	CASSESTLQAHGYTF	TGCGCCAGCAGTGAGTCGACTCTCCAGGCGCATGGCTACACCTTC
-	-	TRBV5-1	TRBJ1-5	CASSLAGGSNQPQHF	TGCGCCAGCAGCTTGGCCGGGGGAAGCAATCAGCCCCAGCATTTT
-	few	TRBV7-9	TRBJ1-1	CASSNSNTEAFF	TGTGCCAGCAGCAACAGCAACACTGAAGCTTTCTTT
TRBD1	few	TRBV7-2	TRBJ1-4	CASSHRGGNEKLFF	TGTGCCAGCAGCCACAGGGGCGGTAATGAAAAACTGTTTTTT
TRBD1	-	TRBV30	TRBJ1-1	CAWSGTGNTEAFF	TGTGCCTGGAGCGGGACAGGGAACACTGAAGCTTTCTTT
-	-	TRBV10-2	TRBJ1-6	CASSDKPPLHF	TGCGCCAGCAGTGATAAGCCACCCCTCCACTTT
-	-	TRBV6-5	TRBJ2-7	CALVGVYEQYF	TGTGCCCTAGTGGGGGTATACGAGCAGTACTTC
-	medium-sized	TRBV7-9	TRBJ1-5	CASSSPTGTQHF	TGTGCCAGCAGCTCCCCTACTGGTACTCAGCATTTT
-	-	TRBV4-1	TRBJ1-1	CASSHERSGRLTEAFF	TGCGCCAGCAGCCACGAAAGATCGGGACGGCTCACTGAAGCTTTCTTT
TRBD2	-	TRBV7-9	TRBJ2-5	CASSWTSGLETQYF	TGTGCCAGCAGCTGGACTAGCGGCCTAGAGACCCAGTACTTC
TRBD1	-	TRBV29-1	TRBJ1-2	CSGSAGGNYGYTF	TGCAGCGGATCGGCAGGGGGTAACTATGGCTACACCTTC
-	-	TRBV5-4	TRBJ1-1	CASSLDGREAFF	TGTGCCAGCAGCTTGGATGGAAGGGAAGCTTTCTTT
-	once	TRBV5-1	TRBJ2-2	CASSLGTGSGELFF	TGCGCCAGCAGCTTGGGAACGGGATCCGGGGAGCTGTTTTTT
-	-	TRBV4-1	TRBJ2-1	CASSGLVIGNEQFF	TGCGCCAGCTCCGGGCTTGTTATAGGCAATGAGCAGTTCTTC
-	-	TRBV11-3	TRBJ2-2	CASSDRTGELFF	TGTGCCAGCAGCGACAGAACCGGGGAGCTGTTTTTT
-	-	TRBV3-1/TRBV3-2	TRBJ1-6	CASRAGNSPLHF	TGTGCCAGCAGGGCGGGTAATTCACCCCTCCACTTT
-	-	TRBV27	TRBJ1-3	CASSFSSATSGNTIYF	TGTGCCAGCAGTTTTTCTAGTGCTACATCTGGAAACACCATATATTTT
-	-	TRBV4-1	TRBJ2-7	CASSQLSQGWGEQYF	TGCGCCAGCAGCCAACTCTCACAGGGATGGGGCGAGCAGTACTTC